This T cell receptor beta chain was documented in a study of cytomegalovirus exposure and HLA in healthy donors (dated by TCRdb to 2015 to 2018). Notes on the research overall: An earlier analysis of more than 550 of the donors reported 276 Gb of sequence data and around 100 million unique TCR beta sequences obtained from roughly 180 million T cells. In addition to the first cohort of 666 subjects, a separate validation cohort of 100 to 150 different subjects was used. In the later analysis, no new phenotypic data were used to find candidate immune exposures; instead, reliance was placed on TCR beta sequences and their occurrence across donors. About 280 gigabases of sequencing data and approximately 85 million unique TCR sequences were included in an early release covering about 620 HLA-typed donors. Among about 370 genotyped donors of the cohort, an average of around 250,000 unique TCR beta nucleotide sequences was sequenced per donor, of which about 20% were non-productive. A later genetic analysis used genome-wide SNP genotypes for 398 of the 666 donors, treating that subset as a discovery cohort. The aim of the study was to test whether cataloging public T cell receptors could identify signatures of past pathogen exposure. A few DR-DQ haplotypes were treated as single units for association and clustering because of strong linkage in the cohort. Among the roughly 400 genotyped donors, roughly 80% belonged to the genetic ancestry cluster associated with self-reported Caucasian donors. Every repertoire in the discovery cohort had been generated on one and the same sequencing platform. The number of donors typed differed by locus, with roughly 629-640 for A, B, C, DRB1 and DQB1, more than 500 for DQA1, 600 to 610 for DPA1, and about 450 for DPB1. In an earlier analysis of 587 of the donors, high-throughput TCR beta sequencing was used to judge whether each TCR beta V gene segment behaved as functional or pseudogenic. The study used immunosequencing to profile the T cell repertoires of approximately 690 subjects and linked those repertoires to cytomegalovirus serostatus. Class I and class II HLA loci were covered by the typing at four-digit resolution. To study patterns of TCR occurrence, a later analysis re-analyzed previously published TCR beta repertoires from 550 to 800 donors and added high-resolution HLA genotyping. To predict cytomegalovirus infection status, the study combined high-throughput TCR immunosequencing, statistical association of individual TCRs with disease status, and machine learning. Donor age, sex, ethnicity and CMV serostatus were compiled together with the repertoire data.

Findings and caveats that apply to the study as a whole: The only immune exposure information available for the cohort was CMV serostatus. An earlier analysis of approximately 540 of the donors showed that most TCR beta V segments appeared in productive rearrangements either about 87% or about 30% of the time, which broadly matched IMGT annotations. A further reported finding was that TCR beta sequences accurately predicted the HLA-A and HLA-B alleles for most subjects in the first cohort. In a later genetic analysis, fewer N-insertions in productive TCRs were reported among donors in an Asian-associated ancestry cluster than the approximately 670-donor mean. In this cohort, only TCR beta chains were sequenced, and detectable features were limited by the absence of alpha or paired-chain data. In a later genetic analysis, a missense DCLRE1C variant was associated with V-gene and J-gene trimming of TCR beta chains, and the association was replicated in an independent cohort. In a later analysis, HLA-associated TCR beta chains showed more clonal expansion and lower generation probabilities than non-associated chains that were equally common. Cytomegalovirus status was reported to be diagnosed by the classifier with high specificity and sensitivity in both the original and validation cohorts. Roughly uniform sequencing depth across donors was assumed in presence/absence analyses, although this assumption may not hold. Three of the identified cytomegalovirus-associated TCR beta chains were confirmed in vitro to be specific for cytomegalovirus antigens. Correlated functional status among segregating V segments might be attributable to linkage disequilibrium, but an unknown experimental factor could not be ruled out. When HLA alleles, especially DR and DQ, strongly co-occurred, TCR associations were difficult to assign to individual alleles. The study gave a list of some 150 TCR beta chains associated with cytomegalovirus. In a later analysis, several top co-occurrence clusters were reported to appear linked to parvovirus B19, influenza, CMV and Epstein-Barr virus. Fewer than 20 rarely observed V segments, including chromosome 9 orphons, were excluded from the earlier analysis of some 590 of the donors because counts were too low. While some public TCRs were present in many individuals, most TCR sequences turned up only very rarely across donors. The authors suggested that the approach could potentially be extended to other disease states and immunological phenotypes. According to a later analysis, TCR association rates differed among HLA loci, with DRB1 alleles showing the most associated TCRs and HLA-C alleles showing the fewest. The sequencing pipeline was judged likely to have produced a cluster of highly shared sequence variants as a technical artifact. At a false discovery rate of 0.05, a later analysis linked 15,000 to 20,000 TCR beta sequences to specific HLA alleles. Some IMGT-functional V segments, including TRBV6-2 and TRBV6-3, could not be distinguished by the 87-base-pair reads and were therefore excluded. Because HLA typing was missing for some donors at each locus, association tests included only the typed subset. In a later analysis, most CMV-associated TCR beta chains were found to appear HLA-restricted, with HLA associations seemingly driven largely by CMV exposure.

In total, just over 650 healthy bone marrow donors made up the cohort. At the time of sampling, all cohort members were nominally healthy, though unrecorded immune exposures were likely present. The donor was CMV seropositive and was included in the group of approximately 300 seropositive cohort members. A peripheral blood sample was collected from each donor, and TCR beta sequencing was performed on peripheral blood mononuclear cells. Genomic DNA extraction from the blood cell samples was performed with the Qiagen DNeasy Blood Extraction Kit. Compared with germline, V lacks 4 bases and J lacks 0 bases; bases without a gene match: 5. The CDR3 starts with the cysteine, ends with the phenylalanine, and has 15 residues. Solely the CDR3 DNA is kept, with 45 bases framed from the first base. CDR1 and CDR2, per the germline V gene, are SGHTS and YDEGEE. Libraries were built with the immunoSEQ multiplex PCR assay. For the multiplex PCR, a mixture combining 60 forward primers for TCR Vbeta segments and 13 reverse primers for TCR Jbeta segments was used. A multiplex PCR assay on genomic DNA amplified the CDR3 region of rearranged TCR beta genes. Amplified TCR beta libraries were sequenced as 87-base-pair reads on the Illumina HiSeq System. Concerning the study's data processing: Across the roughly 640 repertoires, a later analysis counted 78 million or so unique TCR beta chains, about 10 million of which were shared by at least two donors. To remove PCR and sequencing errors, raw reads were error-corrected and collapsed into unique sequences using a nearest-neighbor algorithm that merged closely related sequences. Alignment of CDR3 sequences to IMGT reference sequences was used to assign V, D and J gene segments. Each retained sequence needed at least a six-nucleotide match to both a V gene segment and a J gene segment. Rearrangements were called productive when the CDR3 lacked stop codons and stayed in frame with V and J; all others were non-productive. Following IMGT convention, CDR3 was defined as the stretch from the second conserved V-encoded cysteine up to the conserved J-encoded phenylalanine. The earlier analysis of about 590 of the donors excluded sequences that lacked an unambiguous match to a single V gene segment. In an earlier analysis of approximately 610 of the donors, V segments were called functional above 56.7% productive rearrangements and were called segregating when the between-donor standard deviation exceeded 5%. A statistical classification framework was built for diagnosing cytomegalovirus status from the catalog of TCR beta chain sequences. A later analysis assigned V and J genes by comparing TCR nucleotide sequences with IMGT/GENE-DB human TR gene sequences. In a later analysis, CDR3 sequences and most-parsimonious VDJ recombination scenarios were assigned using the TCRdist pipeline. In a later analysis, each TCR beta chain was defined by its CDR3 amino acid sequence together with its V-gene family, and reads lacking a unique V-gene family were excluded. A later analysis removed over 500 highly shared, low-generation-probability nucleotide sequences to deal with suspected cross-contamination and a sequencing artifact. In a later analysis, a clonal expansion index was calculated for each public chain from normalized within-repertoire ranks of inferred template counts. Generation probabilities in a later analysis came from a VDJ recombination model fitted to out-of-frame rearrangements, and those results were checked against IGoR. Hypergeometric tests were used in a later analysis to score TCR-TCR, TCR-HLA and TCR-CMV co-occurrence, with a repertoire-size bias correction applied to the TCR pairs. In a later analysis, false discovery rates were estimated by permuting HLA or CMV assignments 20 times. In a later analysis, co-occurring TCRs were grouped using DBSCAN, with TCRdist sequence similarity added in when clustering inside HLA-allele-positive subsets. Repertoires with fewer than 30,000 or more than 120,000 public chains, plus five repertoires with anomalous nucleotide sharing, were excluded from co-occurrence clustering. Sourced from immuneACCESS, this table was stored by TCRdb with only in-frame sequences that have V and J called. A share of the clones is absent; for the studies checked, an unresolved V gene accounts for under half, and the remainder has no known explanation. V, J and clone size derive from that table, while D and trimming were established from the DNA sequence. The table for this sample lists some 120,000 clones; 75% of them were counted only once. 2.9% of the sample goes to the ten largest clones.

As for this clone: It lacks a known antigen. No much larger clonotype is one base removed from it; base qualities were not supplied.

The sequencing input was PBMCs. The clonotype originates from a woman in her thirties or forties in good health and CMV-seropositive. The receptor chain draws on TRBV5-8 and TRBJ2-7; 9 bases in the junction line up with TRBD2. The sequence in DNA is TGTGCCAGCAGCCTTAGCGGGGGAGGCTCCTACGAGCAGTACTTC. It translates as CASSLSGGGSYEQYF.